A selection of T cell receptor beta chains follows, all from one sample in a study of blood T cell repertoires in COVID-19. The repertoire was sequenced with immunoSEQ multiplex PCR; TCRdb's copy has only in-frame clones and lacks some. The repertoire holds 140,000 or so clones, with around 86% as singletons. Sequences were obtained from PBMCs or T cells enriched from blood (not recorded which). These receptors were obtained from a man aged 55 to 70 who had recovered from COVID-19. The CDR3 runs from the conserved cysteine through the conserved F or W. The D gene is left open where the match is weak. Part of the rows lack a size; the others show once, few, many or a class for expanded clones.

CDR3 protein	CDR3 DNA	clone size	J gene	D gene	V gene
CASSLLPGLADYEQYF	TGTGCCAGCAGCCTCCTACCTGGACTAGCGGACTACGAGCAGTACTTC	once	TRBJ2-7	TRBD2	TRBV11-2
CASTYRYTGELFF	TGTGCCAGCACCTACAGGTACACCGGGGAGCTGTTTTTT	.	TRBJ2-2	.	TRBV12-3/TRBV12-4
CASSWAFYEQYF	TGTGCCAGCAGTTGGGCGTTTTACGAGCAGTACTTC	.	TRBJ2-7	.	TRBV28
CASSTRENYGYTF	TGTGCCAGCAGCACCAGGGAAAACTATGGCTACACCTTC	.	TRBJ1-2	.	TRBV6-5
CASSLASGMWEQYF	TGTGCCAGCAGCTTGGCTAGCGGGATGTGGGAGCAGTACTTC	once	TRBJ2-7	TRBD2	TRBV7-9
CATSRRQGSGYTF	TGTGCCACCAGCAGGCGACAGGGTAGTGGCTACACCTTC	.	TRBJ1-2	TRBD1	TRBV15
CASSVTVEYEQYF	TGTGCCAGCAGCGTGACGGTGGAGTACGAGCAGTACTTC	.	TRBJ2-7	.	TRBV6-5
CASSQLAGHTDTQYF	TGCGCCAGCAGCCAACTAGCGGGGCACACAGATACGCAGTATTTT	.	TRBJ2-3	TRBD2	TRBV4-1
CASSPQAGYYEQYF	TGTGCCAGTAGTCCACAAGCGGGATACTACGAGCAGTACTTC	.	TRBJ2-7	TRBD2	TRBV19
CASSLQGSEAFF	TGTGCCAGCAGTCTTCAGGGTTCCGAAGCTTTCTTT	.	TRBJ1-1	.	TRBV28
CASIPGGNGEKLFF	TGTGCCAGCATCCCCGGGGGAAACGGTGAAAAACTGTTTTTT	.	TRBJ1-4	.	TRBV28
CASSERQGFQPQHF	TGTGCCAGCAGTGAGAGGCAGGGCTTTCAGCCCCAGCATTTT	.	TRBJ1-5	.	TRBV2
CASRYDRVGANVLTF	TGTGCCAGCAGATACGACAGGGTAGGGGCCAACGTCCTGACTTTC	.	TRBJ2-6	TRBD1	TRBV2
CASSLQRNTIYF	TGTGCCAGCAGCCTACAGCGAAACACCATATATTTT	.	TRBJ1-3	.	TRBV5-6
CASSLSPLEAFF	TGTGCCAGCAGTTTATCCCCTCTCGAAGCTTTCTTT	.	TRBJ1-1	.	TRBV28
CASSKVAGGSETQYF	TGTGCCAGCAGTAAAGTAGCGGGAGGGTCAGAGACCCAGTACTTC	.	TRBJ2-5	TRBD2	TRBV28
CASSPLNVGGRYEQYF	TGTGCCAGCTCACCACTTAATGTAGGGGGAAGGTACGAGCAGTACTTC	.	TRBJ2-7	.	TRBV18
CASSPSPTGELFF	TGTGCCAGCAGCCCTAGTCCTACCGGGGAGCTGTTTTTT	.	TRBJ2-2	.	TRBV9
CASSESSGGADIQYF	TGCGCCAGCAGTGAGTCTTCGGGGGGCGCGGACATTCAGTACTTC	.	TRBJ2-4	.	TRBV10-1
CASILQGKWNTEAFF	TGTGCCAGCATTTTACAGGGAAAGTGGAACACTGAAGCTTTCTTT	.	TRBJ1-1	.	TRBV19
CASSEVENTEAFF	TGTGCCAGCAGCGAGGTGGAGAACACTGAAGCTTTCTTT	.	TRBJ1-1	.	TRBV6-6
CASSQGQGTPNSPLHF	TGCGCCAGCAGCCAGGGACAGGGGACCCCAAATTCACCCCTCCACTTT	.	TRBJ1-6	TRBD1	TRBV4-1
CATKTSGYYEQYF	TGTGCCACCAAGACTAGCGGTTACTACGAGCAGTACTTC	.	TRBJ2-7	TRBD2	TRBV6-5
CASSPPSSSGLSAGELFF	TGTGCCAGCTCACCACCCTCCTCTAGCGGGCTTTCCGCCGGGGAGCTGTTTTTT	.	TRBJ2-2	TRBD2	TRBV18
CASSIDRGGGYTF	TGTGCCAGTAGTATCGACAGGGGCGGAGGCTACACCTTC	.	TRBJ1-2	TRBD1	TRBV19
CASSPGTGGNAQLGKLFF	TGTGCCAGCAGTCCCGGGACAGGGGGCAACGCCCAGTTAGGAAAACTGTTTTTT	.	TRBJ1-4	TRBD1	TRBV28
CASSSGTSGGDEQFF	TGCGCCAGCAGCTCCGGGACTAGCGGGGGTGATGAGCAGTTCTTC	.	TRBJ2-1	TRBD2	TRBV5-1
CASRTGGNTEAFF	TGTGCCAGCAGGACAGGGGGGAACACTGAAGCTTTCTTT	.	TRBJ1-1	TRBD1	TRBV27
CASTLGGGDSYEQYF	TGTGCCAGCACCCTGGGGGGGGGAGACTCCTACGAGCAGTACTTC	.	TRBJ2-7	TRBD2	TRBV5-4
CASSETGTGRRGSSYEQYF	TGTGCCAGTAGTGAGACCGGGACAGGACGGCGGGGGAGCTCCTACGAGCAGTACTTC	once	TRBJ2-7	.	TRBV19
CASSRRQSSYGYTF	TGTGCCAGCAGTCGCCGACAGTCTTCCTATGGCTACACCTTC	few	TRBJ1-2	.	TRBV27
CASNGGEHQPQHF	TGTGCCAGCAACGGGGGGGAACATCAGCCCCAGCATTTT	.	TRBJ1-5	.	TRBV2
CASSLGAARETQYF	TGTGCCAGCAGCTTAGGGGCCGCAAGGGAGACCCAGTACTTC	.	TRBJ2-5	.	TRBV7-9
CASSLAGGVYGYTF	TGTGCCAGCAGTTTGGCAGGGGGCGTCTATGGCTACACCTTC	.	TRBJ1-2	TRBD1	TRBV28
CASSLFPDSLYEQYF	TGTGCCAGCAGCCTTTTCCCGGACAGCCTATACGAGCAGTACTTC	.	TRBJ2-7	.	TRBV4-2
CASSDPSGGYTF	TGCGCCAGCAGTGACCCCAGCGGAGGCTACACCTTC	.	TRBJ1-2	.	TRBV10-1
CASSLDRGRGSNQPQHF	TGTGCCAGTAGTCTGGACAGGGGGAGAGGAAGCAATCAGCCCCAGCATTTT	.	TRBJ1-5	TRBD1	TRBV19
CASSQYKGLMTGELFF	TGCGCCAGCAGTCAGTATAAAGGACTAATGACCGGGGAGCTGTTTTTT	.	TRBJ2-2	.	TRBV23-1
CASSPGYTLTEKLFF	TGTGCCAGCTCACCTGGCTACACCCTGACAGAAAAACTGTTTTTT	.	TRBJ1-4	.	TRBV18
CASRTDRDSYNEQFF	TGTGCCAGCAGAACCGACAGGGATTCCTACAATGAGCAGTTCTTC	.	TRBJ2-1	TRBD1	TRBV3-1/TRBV3-2
CASSWLAGGLVEQFF	TGTGCCAGCAGCTGGCTAGCGGGGGGGCTTGTGGAGCAGTTCTTC	.	TRBJ2-1	TRBD2	TRBV5-5
CASGGWAADTDTQYF	TGCGCCAGCGGTGGGTGGGCAGCGGACACAGATACGCAGTATTTT	.	TRBJ2-3	.	TRBV5-1